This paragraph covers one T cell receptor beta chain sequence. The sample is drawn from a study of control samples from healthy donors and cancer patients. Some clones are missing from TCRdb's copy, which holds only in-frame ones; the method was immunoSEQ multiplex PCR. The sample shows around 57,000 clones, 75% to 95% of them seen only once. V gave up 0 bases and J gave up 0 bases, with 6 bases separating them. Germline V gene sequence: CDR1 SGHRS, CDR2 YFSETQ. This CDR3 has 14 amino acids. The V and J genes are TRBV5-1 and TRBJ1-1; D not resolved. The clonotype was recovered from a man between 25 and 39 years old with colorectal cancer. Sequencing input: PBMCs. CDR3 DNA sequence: TGCGCCAGCAGCTTGGGGCCAGTGAACACTGAAGCTTTCTTT. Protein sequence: CASSLGPVNTEAFF.